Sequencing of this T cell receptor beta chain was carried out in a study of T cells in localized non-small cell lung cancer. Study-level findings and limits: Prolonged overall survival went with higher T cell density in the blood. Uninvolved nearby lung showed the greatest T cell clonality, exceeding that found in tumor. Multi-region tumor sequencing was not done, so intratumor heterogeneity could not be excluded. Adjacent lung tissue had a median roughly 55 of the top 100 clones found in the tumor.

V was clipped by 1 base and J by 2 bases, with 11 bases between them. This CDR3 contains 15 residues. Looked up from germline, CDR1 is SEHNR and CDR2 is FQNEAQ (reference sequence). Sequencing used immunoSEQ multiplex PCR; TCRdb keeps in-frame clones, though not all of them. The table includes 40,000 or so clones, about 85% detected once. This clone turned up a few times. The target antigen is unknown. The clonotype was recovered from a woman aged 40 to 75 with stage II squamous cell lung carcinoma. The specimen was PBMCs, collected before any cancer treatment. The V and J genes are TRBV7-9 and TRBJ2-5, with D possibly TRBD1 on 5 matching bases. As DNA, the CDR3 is TGTGCCAGCAGCTTAGTAGGGGCAGATCAAGAGACCCAGTACTTC. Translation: CASSLVGADQETQYF.